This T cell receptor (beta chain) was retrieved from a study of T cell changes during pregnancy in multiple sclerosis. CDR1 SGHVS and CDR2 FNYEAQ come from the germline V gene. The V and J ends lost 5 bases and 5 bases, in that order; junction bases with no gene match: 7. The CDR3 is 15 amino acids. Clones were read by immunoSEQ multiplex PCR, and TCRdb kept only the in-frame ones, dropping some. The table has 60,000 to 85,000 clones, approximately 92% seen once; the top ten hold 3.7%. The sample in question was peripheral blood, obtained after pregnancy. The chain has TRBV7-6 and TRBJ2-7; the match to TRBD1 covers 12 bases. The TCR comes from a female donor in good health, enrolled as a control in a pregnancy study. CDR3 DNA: TGTGCCAGCAGCGGCCCGGGACAGGGGGCTGACGAGCAGTACTTC. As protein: CASSGPGQGADEQYF. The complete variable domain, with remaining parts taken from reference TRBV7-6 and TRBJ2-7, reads GAGVSQSPRYKVTKRGQDVALRCDPISGHVSLYWYRQALGQGPEFLTYFNYEAQQDKSGLPNDRFSAERPEGSISTLTIQRTEQRDSAMYRCASSGPGQGADEQYFGPGTRLTVT.